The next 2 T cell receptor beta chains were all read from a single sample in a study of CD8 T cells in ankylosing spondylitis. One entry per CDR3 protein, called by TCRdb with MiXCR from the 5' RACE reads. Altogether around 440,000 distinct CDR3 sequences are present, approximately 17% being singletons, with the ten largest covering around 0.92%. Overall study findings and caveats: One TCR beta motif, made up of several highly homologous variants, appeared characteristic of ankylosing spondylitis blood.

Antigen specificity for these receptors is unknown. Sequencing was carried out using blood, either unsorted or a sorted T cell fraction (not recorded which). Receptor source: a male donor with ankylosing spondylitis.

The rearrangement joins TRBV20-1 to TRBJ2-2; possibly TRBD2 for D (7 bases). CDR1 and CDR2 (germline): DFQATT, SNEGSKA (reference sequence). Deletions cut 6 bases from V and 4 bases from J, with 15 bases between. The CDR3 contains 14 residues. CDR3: CSASWGGRTGELFF. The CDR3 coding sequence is TGCAGTGCAAGCTGGGGGGGGCGCACCGGGGAGCTGTTTTTT.

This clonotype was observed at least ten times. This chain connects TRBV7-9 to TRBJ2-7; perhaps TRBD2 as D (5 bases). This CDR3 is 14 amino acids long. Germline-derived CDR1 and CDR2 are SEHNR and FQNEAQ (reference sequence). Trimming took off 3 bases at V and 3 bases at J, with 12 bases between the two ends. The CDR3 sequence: CASSFGGASYEQYF. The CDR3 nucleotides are TGTGCCAGCAGCTTTGGAGGTGCAAGCTACGAGCAGTACTTC.